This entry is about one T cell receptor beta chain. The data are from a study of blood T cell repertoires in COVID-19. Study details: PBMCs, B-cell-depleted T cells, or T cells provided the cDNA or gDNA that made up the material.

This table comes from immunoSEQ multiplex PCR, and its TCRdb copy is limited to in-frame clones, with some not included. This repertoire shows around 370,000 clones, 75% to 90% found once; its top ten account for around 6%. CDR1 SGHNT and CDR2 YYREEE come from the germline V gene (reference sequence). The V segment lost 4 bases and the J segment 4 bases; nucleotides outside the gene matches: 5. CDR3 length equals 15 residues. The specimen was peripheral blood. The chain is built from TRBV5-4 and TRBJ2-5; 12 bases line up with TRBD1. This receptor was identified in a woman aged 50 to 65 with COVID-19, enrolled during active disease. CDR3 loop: CASSIGTGGIETQYF. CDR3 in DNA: TGTGCCAGCAGCATCGGGACAGGGGGCATAGAGACCCAGTACTTC. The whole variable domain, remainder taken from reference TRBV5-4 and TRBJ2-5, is ETGVTQSPTHLIKTRGQQVTLRCSSQSGHNTVSWYQQALGQGPQFIFQYYREEENGRGNFPPRFSGLQFPNYSSELNVNALELDDSALYLCASSIGTGGIETQYFGPGTRLLVL.